These 9 T cell receptor beta chains share one sample of origin, sequenced in a study of response to subunit inactivated influenza vaccine. TCRdb processed the RT-PCR reads anew with MiXCR; each CDR3 protein has one entry. There are about 540,000 distinct CDR3 sequences in the sample; approximately 24% occur only once, and 2.5% to 3% lies in the top ten. These data also formed part of another study, on T cells expressing NK-cell markers. From that report: cDNA encoding TCR beta was synthesized via 5'RACE template switching incorporating UMIs.

Here the sequenced sample was CD4+ T cells sorted from PBMCs, taken 11 to 12 days after vaccination. Receptors originate from a man aged 45-60 years who received an inactivated influenza vaccine.

This clonotype was seen a few times. The V gene is TRBV7-3, the J gene TRBJ2-3; 8 bases are a match to TRBD2. V shed 5 bases, J shed 8 bases, and the junction held 9 bases outside the gene matches. Germline V gene sequence: CDR1 SGHTA, CDR2 FQGTGA. The CDR3 length is 14 residues. CDR3 coding DNA: TGTGCCAGCAGCCCGGGACTAGATGTGGGTACGCAGTATTTT. Translating it yields CASSPGLDVGTQYF.

The V call is TRBV6-5, the J call TRBJ1-1; 7 nucleotides align to TRBD1. Germline-derived CDR1 and CDR2 are MNHEY and SVGAGI. The CDR3 spans 17 residues. V was clipped by 0 bases and J by 1 base; unmatched bases: 8. CDR3 in amino acids: CASSYSKGGRGNTEAFF. CDR3 in DNA: TGTGCCAGCAGTTACTCGAAAGGGGGCCGGGGGAACACTGAAGCTTTCTTT.

The chain is built from TRBV6-2 or TRBV6-3 and TRBJ2-1, with 8 bases that match TRBD2. V lost 2 bases to trimming and J lost 8 bases; unmatched junction nucleotides: 8. The CDR3 is 15 amino acids. CDR1 is MNHEY and CDR2 is SVGEGT in the germline V gene. DNA for the CDR3: TGTGCCAGCAGTTACAGGTCTAGCGGGTTCGATGAGCAGTTCTTC. This gives the protein CASSYRSSGFDEQFF.

This chain links TRBV5-6 with TRBJ1-2; 8 bases align to TRBD1. The germline gives CDR1 SGHDT, CDR2 YYEEEE. Losses at the gene ends were 4 bases for V and 4 bases for J; bases not matched to a gene: 6. This CDR3 has 14 amino acids. The chain's CDR3 is CASSPGQGLYGYTF. The CDR3 coding sequence is TGTGCCAGCAGCCCCGGACAGGGCCTCTATGGCTACACCTTC.

The chain carries TRBV4-1 and TRBJ1-6, with D unresolved. The CDR3 totals 13 residues. The V gene lost 10 bases and the J gene lost 3 bases, with 10 bases spanning the gap. CDR1 is MGHRA, CDR2 YSYEKL, per germline. CDR3 nucleotides: TGCGCCACCCGTGGAGACTATAATTCACCCCTCCACTTT. Translation gives CATRGDYNSPLHF.

V and J are TRBV21-1 and TRBJ1-2; the D call in the table, TRBD1, was not verified against the DNA. TRBV21-1 is a pseudogene. CDR3 length: 16 residues. CDR3 bases: TGTGCCAGCAGCAACTTGAACCGGGACACCCCCTATGGCTACACCTTC. It translates to CASSNLNRDTPYGYTF.

The chain joins TRBV6-2 or TRBV6-3 to TRBJ2-7; D unclear. The CDR3 contains 11 residues. Germline V lookup: CDR1 MNHEY, CDR2 SVGEGT. Trimming removed 0 bases at V and 7 bases at J, with 4 bases between. CDR3 sequence reads: CASSYSWEQYF. The DNA for the CDR3 is TGTGCCAGCAGTTACTCGTGGGAGCAGTACTTC.

This clonotype was seen only a few times. The CDR3 spells CASSLYGGRNNEQFF. CDR3 nucleotide sequence: TGTGCCAGCAGCTTATACGGGGGGAGGAACAATGAGCAGTTCTTC. This chain links TRBV11-2 with TRBJ2-1, with 7 bases identical to TRBD2. CDR3 length: 15 amino acids. Germline V CDR1 and CDR2: SGHAT, FQNNGV. After removal of 2 bases from V and 5 bases from J, the junction contained 6 bases not matched to a gene.

The sample holds a few counts of this clonotype. The rearrangement uses TRBV2 and TRBJ1-1; D gene ambiguous. CDR3 length: 9 amino acids. CDR1 and CDR2 (germline): SNHLY, FYNNEI. V lost 10 bases, J lost 11 bases, and 11 bases lay in between. The CDR3 protein is CATLPRAFF. CDR3 in DNA: TGTGCCACCCTCCCGCGGGCTTTCTTT. Variable domain in full (rest from reference TRBV2 and TRBJ1-1): EPEVTQTPSHQVTQMGQEVILRCVPISNHLYFYWYRQILGQKVEFLVSFYNNEISEKSEIFDDQFSVERPDGSNFTLKIRSTKLEDSAMYFCATLPRAFFGQGTRLTVV.